This T cell receptor (beta chain) appears in the sequencing data of a study of T cell responses to AZD1222 COVID-19 vaccine. Broader study findings: Seropositive at baseline were only a handful of AZD1222 recipients. In a largely white British group with more females than males, clonal diversity was possibly underestimated. Elevations in Spike-specific TCR breadth and depth followed administration of two AZD1222 doses. With dominance at 160-218 and 743-854, vaccine-associated CD4 TCRs spanned spike.

For this clone: What it binds is not known.

CDR3 length: 14 amino acids. The V and J ends lost 4 bases and 0 bases respectively, with 7 bases between them. CDR1 and CDR2 from the germline V gene are SNHLY and FYNNEI. The repertoire was sequenced with immunoSEQ multiplex PCR; TCRdb's copy has only in-frame clones and lacks some. In the table there are about 270,000 clones, 94% of which are singletons. The material was peripheral blood, obtained 28 days after the second AZD1222 dose. The TCR originated in an adult who received the AZD1222 COVID-19 vaccine. This chain links TRBV2 with TRBJ2-1, with no clear D. The CDR3, as DNA: TGTGCCAGCAGTGTCGACCCCTCCTACAATGAGCAGTTCTTC. The encoded protein is CASSVDPSYNEQFF.